This T cell receptor (beta chain) stems from a study of cytomegalovirus exposure and HLA in healthy donors (TCRdb year 2017). Describing the broader study: In an earlier analysis of several hundred of the donors, approximately 300 Gb of sequence data and 95 million to 130 million unique TCR beta sequences from about 190 million T cells were reported. The aim of the study was to test whether cataloging public T cell receptors could identify signatures of past pathogen exposure. Of the 350 to 450 genotyped donors, around 81% fell in the genetic ancestry cluster associated with self-reported Caucasian donors. Genome-wide SNP genotypes for about 55% of the 666 donors were used in a later genetic analysis, which treated that subset as a discovery cohort. A later analysis re-examined previously published TCR beta repertoires from over 500 donors and added high-resolution HLA genotyping to investigate patterns of TCR occurrence. In an earlier analysis of a few hundred of the donors, high-throughput TCR beta sequencing was used to judge whether each TCR beta V gene segment behaved as functional or pseudogenic. Approximately 300 gigabases of sequencing data and 91 million or so unique TCR sequences made up an early release that covered around 640 HLA-typed donors. Four or five DR-DQ haplotypes were handled as single units for association and clustering because linkage in the cohort was strong. The study profiled the T cell repertoires of 500 to 800 subjects by immunosequencing and related them to cytomegalovirus serostatus. The later analysis used no new phenotypic data to find candidate immune exposures, relying instead on TCR beta sequences and their occurrence across donors. Typing coverage differed by locus: A, B, C, DRB1 and DQB1 were typed in roughly 629-640 donors, DQA1 in 500 to 550, DPA1 in 600 to 610, and DPB1 in 400 to 490. To predict cytomegalovirus infection status, the study brought together high-throughput TCR immunosequencing, statistical association of individual TCRs with disease status, and machine learning. Donor age, sex, ethnicity and CMV serostatus were collected together with the repertoire data. Across about 380 genotyped donors of the cohort, an average of approximately 200,000 unique TCR beta nucleotide sequences per donor were sequenced, and 15% to 20% of those sequences were non-productive. All discovery cohort repertoires had been generated on a single sequencing platform. A separate validation cohort of 90 to 150 different subjects was used in addition to the approximately 700-subject first cohort. HLA typing covered class I and class II loci at four-digit resolution. What the work shows at the level of the full study, not this receptor alone: According to a later genetic analysis, donors in an Asian-associated ancestry cluster had fewer N-insertions in productive TCRs than the approximately 630-donor mean. At a false discovery rate of 0.05, a later analysis linked 16,951 TCR beta sequences to specific HLA alleles. Because counts were too low, roughly 16 rarely observed V segments, including chromosome 9 orphons, were excluded from the earlier analysis of fewer than 650 of the donors. A later analysis found that TCR association rates varied across HLA loci, with DRB1 alleles showing the most associated TCRs and HLA-C alleles the fewest. Some IMGT-functional V segments, including TRBV6-2 and TRBV6-3, could not be distinguished by the 87-base-pair reads and were therefore excluded. According to the authors, the approach could potentially be generalized to other disease states and immunological phenotypes. The classifier was reported to diagnose cytomegalovirus status with high specificity and sensitivity in both the original and validation cohorts. This cohort had only TCR beta chains sequenced, and the lack of alpha or paired-chain data limited which features could be detected. A further reported finding was that TCR beta sequences accurately predicted the HLA-A and HLA-B alleles for most subjects in the first cohort. Several of the top co-occurrence clusters appeared to be linked to parvovirus B19, influenza, CMV and Epstein-Barr virus, according to a later analysis. The sequencing pipeline was judged likely to have produced a cluster of highly shared sequence variants as a technical artifact. In the study, 150 to 200 TCR beta chains were listed as associated with cytomegalovirus. Correlated functional status among segregating V segments might be attributable to linkage disequilibrium, but an unknown experimental factor could not be ruled out. Most TCR sequences were seen in very few donors, while some public TCRs were found in many individuals. Immune exposure information for the cohort was limited to CMV serostatus. Broadly in line with IMGT annotations, most TCR beta V segments showed up in productive rearrangements about 87% or about 30% of the time in an earlier analysis of approximately 640 of the donors. Roughly uniform sequencing depth across donors was assumed in presence/absence analyses, although this assumption may not hold. V-gene and J-gene trimming of TCR beta chains was associated with a missense DCLRE1C variant in a later genetic analysis, and the association was replicated in an independent cohort. HLA typing was unavailable for some donors at each locus, so association tests used only the typed subset. When HLA alleles, especially DR and DQ, strongly co-occurred, attributing TCR associations to individual alleles was difficult. In a later analysis, most CMV-associated TCR beta chains were found to appear HLA-restricted, with HLA associations seemingly driven largely by CMV exposure. In a later analysis, HLA-associated TCR beta chains showed more clonal expansion and lower generation probabilities than non-associated chains that were equally common. In vitro tests confirmed that a few of the cytomegalovirus-associated TCR beta chains recognize cytomegalovirus antigens.

The germline V gene encodes CDR1 LNHDA and CDR2 SQIVND (reference sequence). The V end gives up 8 bases and the J end 0 bases, leaving 16 bases in the junction not matched to a gene. The CDR3, cysteine through phenylalanine, is 19 amino acids long. CDR3 DNA is the only sequence kept; it has 57 bases, read in frame from the first base. The cohort consisted of 666 healthy bone marrow donors. Cohort members were all nominally healthy when sampled, although unrecorded immune exposures were likely present. The donor was CMV seronegative and was included in the group of approximately 350 seronegative cohort members. A peripheral blood sample was provided by each donor, and peripheral blood mononuclear cells were used for TCR beta sequencing. The Qiagen DNeasy Blood Extraction Kit was used to extract genomic DNA from the blood cell samples. Receptor amplification or capture employed the immunoSEQ multiplex PCR assay. The multiplex PCR relied on a mix of 60 forward primers for TCR Vbeta segments and 13 reverse primers for TCR Jbeta segments. A multiplex PCR assay on genomic DNA amplified the CDR3 region of rearranged TCR beta genes. Amplified TCR beta libraries were sequenced as 87-base-pair reads on the Illumina HiSeq System. The authors' analysis ran thus. Across the roughly 700 repertoires, a later analysis counted approximately 83 million unique TCR beta chains, approximately 10 million of which were shared by at least two donors. Raw reads were error-corrected and collapsed into unique sequences by a nearest-neighbor algorithm in which closely related sequences were merged to remove PCR and sequencing errors. V, D and J gene segments were assigned by aligning CDR3 sequences to IMGT reference sequences. For a sequence to be retained, at least a six-nucleotide match to both a V gene segment and a J gene segment was required. A rearrangement was called productive if the CDR3 had no stop codons and remained in frame with V and J, and every other rearrangement was called non-productive. Following IMGT convention, CDR3 was defined as the stretch from the second conserved V-encoded cysteine to the conserved J-encoded phenylalanine. The earlier analysis of about 590 of the donors excluded sequences that lacked an unambiguous match to a single V gene segment. In an earlier analysis of some 590 of the donors, a V segment was called functional when productive rearrangements were above 56.7%, and segregating when the standard deviation between donors exceeded 5%. A statistical classification framework was developed to diagnose cytomegalovirus status using the catalog of TCR beta chain sequences. A later analysis assigned V and J genes by comparing TCR nucleotide sequences with IMGT/GENE-DB human TR gene sequences. Using the TCRdist pipeline, a later analysis assigned CDR3 sequences along with most-parsimonious VDJ recombination scenarios. A later analysis defined each TCR beta chain by its CDR3 amino acid sequence plus V-gene family, and excluded reads lacking a unique V-gene family. As a way to deal with suspected cross-contamination and a sequencing artifact, a later analysis dropped nearly 600 nucleotide sequences that were highly shared and had low generation probability. In a later analysis, a clonal expansion index for each public chain was calculated from normalized within-repertoire ranks of inferred template counts. Generation probabilities in a later analysis came from a VDJ recombination model fitted to out-of-frame rearrangements, and those results were checked against IGoR. A later analysis scored TCR-TCR, TCR-HLA and TCR-CMV co-occurrence with hypergeometric tests, applying a repertoire-size bias correction to TCR pairs. False discovery rates were estimated in a later analysis by permuting HLA or CMV assignments 20 times. In a later analysis, co-occurring TCRs were grouped using DBSCAN, with TCRdist sequence similarity added in when clustering inside HLA-allele-positive subsets. For co-occurrence clustering, repertoires with fewer than 30,000 or more than 120,000 public chains were excluded, along with five repertoires with anomalous nucleotide sharing. TCRdb took this table from immuneACCESS and kept in-frame rearrangements with V and J called. Such tables lack part of the clones; where checked against another copy, unresolved V genes explain under half of the gap, and the rest is unexplained. For V, J and clone size, that table is used; D and trimming come from the DNA. For this sample the table gives approximately 100,000 clones, of which about 80% were detected only once. The top ten constitute around 4.1% of the sample.

For this clone: Its specific antigen is unknown. Base qualities are not recorded, but no much larger clone differs from it by a single base.

The source material was PBMCs. The sequence came from a man aged 40-55 years in good health and CMV-seronegative. The receptor chain draws on TRBV19 and TRBJ2-1; 10 central nucleotides agree with TRBD2. Here the CDR3 is given as CASRQQGAGGQSSYNEQFF. The DNA reads as follows: TGTGCCAGTCGACAGCAGGGAGCGGGGGGGCAGTCCTCCTACAATGAGCAGTTCTTC.